Sequencing of this T cell receptor beta chain was carried out in a study of T cell repertoires in cytomegalovirus infection. About the research overall: Carrying CMV and the relevant HLA type showed in public TCR beta signatures. Study results and limitations: Dominant in the ex vivo response were TCR beta clonotypes restricted by HLA-C and specific for CMV. Carriers of CMV plus the relevant HLA were identified by cumulative public TCR beta family frequency.

This CDR3 has 16 residues. V lost 2 bases, J lost 7 bases, and 6 bases stayed unmatched. CDR1 SGHDN and CDR2 FVKESK come from the germline V gene. TCRdb used MiXCR to reprocess the reads, holding one entry per CDR3 protein. The sample has more than 150,000 distinct CDR3 sequences; approximately 19% are singletons. At least ten counts were recorded for this clonotype. What it binds is not known. The V call is TRBV14, the J call TRBJ2-1; the match to TRBD1 covers 12 bases. Sequences were obtained from PBMCs. The TCR comes from a human donor in good health (CMV status not recorded). Some clones in this sample may be carry-over from other donors' samples. CDR3 sequence: CASSQPGQGARNEQFF. The CDR3 DNA follows: TGTGCCAGCAGCCAACCGGGACAGGGGGCTCGGAATGAGCAGTTCTTC.